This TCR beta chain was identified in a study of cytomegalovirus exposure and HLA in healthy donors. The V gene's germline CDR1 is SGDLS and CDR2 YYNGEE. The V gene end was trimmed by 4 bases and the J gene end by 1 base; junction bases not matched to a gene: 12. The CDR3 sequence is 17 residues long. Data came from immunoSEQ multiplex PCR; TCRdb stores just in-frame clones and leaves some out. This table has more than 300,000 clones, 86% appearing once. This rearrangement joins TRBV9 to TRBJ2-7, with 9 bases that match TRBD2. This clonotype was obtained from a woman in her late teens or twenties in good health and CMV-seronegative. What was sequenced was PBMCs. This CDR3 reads CASSPYPGSGSSYEQYF. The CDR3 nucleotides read TGTGCCAGCAGCCCCTACCCAGGTAGCGGGAGTTCCTACGAGCAGTACTTC.